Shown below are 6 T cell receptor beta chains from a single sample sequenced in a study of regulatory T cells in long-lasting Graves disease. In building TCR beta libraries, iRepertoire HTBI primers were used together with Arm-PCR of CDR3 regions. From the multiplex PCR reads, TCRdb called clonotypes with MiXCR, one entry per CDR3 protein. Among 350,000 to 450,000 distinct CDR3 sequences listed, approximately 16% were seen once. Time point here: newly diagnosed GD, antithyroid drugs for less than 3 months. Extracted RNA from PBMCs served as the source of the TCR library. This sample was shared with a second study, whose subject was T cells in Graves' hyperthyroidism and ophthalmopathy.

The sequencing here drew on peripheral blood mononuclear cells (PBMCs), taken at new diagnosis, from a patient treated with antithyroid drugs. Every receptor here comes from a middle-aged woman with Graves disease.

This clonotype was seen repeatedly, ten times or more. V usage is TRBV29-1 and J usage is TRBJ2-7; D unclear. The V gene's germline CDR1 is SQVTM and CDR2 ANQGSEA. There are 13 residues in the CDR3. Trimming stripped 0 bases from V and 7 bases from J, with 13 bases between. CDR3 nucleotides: TGCAGCGTTGAAGATCCGTCCCTCAGGGAGCAGTACTTC. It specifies CSVEDPSLREQYF.

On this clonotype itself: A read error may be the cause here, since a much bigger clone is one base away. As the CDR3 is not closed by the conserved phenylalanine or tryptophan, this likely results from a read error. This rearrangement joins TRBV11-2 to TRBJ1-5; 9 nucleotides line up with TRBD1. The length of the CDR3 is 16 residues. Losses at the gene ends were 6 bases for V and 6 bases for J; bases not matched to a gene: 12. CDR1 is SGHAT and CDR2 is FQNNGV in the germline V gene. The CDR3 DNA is TGTGCCAGCAGTTTGTCATCGACAGGGGGGTTTCAGCCCCAGCATTTG. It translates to CASSLSSTGGFQPQHL.

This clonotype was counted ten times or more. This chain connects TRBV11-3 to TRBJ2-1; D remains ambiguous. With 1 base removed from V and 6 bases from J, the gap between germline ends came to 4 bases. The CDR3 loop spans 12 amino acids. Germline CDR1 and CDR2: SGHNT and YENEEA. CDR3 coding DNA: TGTGCCAGCAGCTTAGTCTCCAATGAGCAGTTCTTC. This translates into CASSLVSNEQFF. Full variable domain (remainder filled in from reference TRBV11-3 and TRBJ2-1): EAGVVQSPRYKIIEKKQPVAFWCNPISGHNTLYWYLQNLGQGPELLIRYENEEAVDDSQLPKDRFSAERLKGVDSTLKIQPAELGDSAVYLCASSLVSNEQFFGPGTRLTVL.

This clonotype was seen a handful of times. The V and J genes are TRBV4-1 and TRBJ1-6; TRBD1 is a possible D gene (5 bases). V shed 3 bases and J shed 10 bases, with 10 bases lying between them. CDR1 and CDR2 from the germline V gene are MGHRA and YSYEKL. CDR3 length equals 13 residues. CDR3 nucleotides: TGCGCCAGCAGCCAGGCAGGGAGATCACCCCTCCACTTT. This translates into CASSQAGRSPLHF.

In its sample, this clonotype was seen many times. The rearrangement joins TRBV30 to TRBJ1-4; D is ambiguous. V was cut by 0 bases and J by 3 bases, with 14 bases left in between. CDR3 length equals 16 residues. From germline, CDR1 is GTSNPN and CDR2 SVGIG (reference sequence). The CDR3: CAWSVFTTVANEKLFF. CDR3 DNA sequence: TGTGCCTGGAGTGTTTTCACGACGGTGGCTAATGAAAAACTGTTTTTT. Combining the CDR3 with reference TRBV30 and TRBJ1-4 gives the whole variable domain SQTIHQWPATLVQPVGSPLSLECTVEGTSNPNLYWYRQAAGRGLQLLFYSVGIGQISSEVPQNLSASRPQDRQFILSSKKLLLSDSGFYLCAWSVFTTVANEKLFFGSGTQLSVL.

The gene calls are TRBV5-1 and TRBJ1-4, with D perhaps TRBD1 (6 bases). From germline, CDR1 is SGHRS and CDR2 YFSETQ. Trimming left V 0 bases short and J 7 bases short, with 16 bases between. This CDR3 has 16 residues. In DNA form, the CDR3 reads TGCGCCAGCAGCTTGGCCGGGGGCGTAAGCGGTGAAAAACTGTTTTTT. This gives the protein CASSLAGGVSGEKLFF.